The 14 T cell receptor beta chains below all came from one sample that was sequenced in a study of blood T cell repertoires in COVID-19. This table comes from immunoSEQ multiplex PCR, and its TCRdb copy is limited to in-frame clones, with some not included. The sample shows under 200,000 clones, approximately 91% of them seen only once. The sample taken for sequencing was peripheral blood. These TCRs come from a man aged 18 to 29 with active or convalescent COVID-19.

This chain links TRBV9 with TRBJ2-1; TRBD2 matches at 9 bases. The CDR3 is made up of 15 amino acids. Germline CDR1 and CDR2: SGDLS and YYNGEE. V dropped 0 bases and J dropped 2; count of bases not matched to a gene: 0. The CDR3 sequence is CASSVGGRAYNEQFF. DNA of the CDR3: TGTGCCAGCAGCGTAGGCGGGAGGGCCTACAATGAGCAGTTCTTC.

V and J are TRBV5-8 and TRBJ2-5; a possible D gene is TRBD1 (6 bases). V lost 2 bases, J lost 4 bases, and 12 bases lay in between. The CDR3 is made up of 14 amino acids. Germline CDR1 is SGHTS and CDR2 is YDEGEE. For the CDR3, the DNA is TGTGCCAGCAGCTTCCGACAGGTAGTAGAGACCCAGTACTTC. Its translation: CASSFRQVVETQYF.

The rearrangement uses TRBV5-4 and TRBJ1-2, with TRBD1 as a possible D gene (5 bases). The CDR3 sequence is 14 residues long. The germline V gene has CDR1 SGHNT and CDR2 YYREEE (reference sequence). V was shortened by 4 bases and J by 4 bases, with 14 bases between the two germline ends. The CDR3 coding sequence is TGTGCCAGCAGCGACCCAGGGCTAGGCTATGGCTACACCTTC. Amino acid sequence: CASSDPGLGYGYTF.

J is TRBJ2-1 and V is TRBV7-7; the match to TRBD2 covers 13 bases. Germline V gene data show CDR1 as SSHAT and CDR2 as FNYEAQ (reference sequence). The ends lost 5 bases at V and 7 bases at J; junction bases unmatched: 5. There are 15 residues in the CDR3. Written as DNA, the CDR3 is TGTGCCAGCAGCCCGGGACTAGCGGGGTTGAATGAGCAGTTCTTC. It translates to CASSPGLAGLNEQFF.

The CDR3 reads CASSYVRQGQNEKLFF. The CDR3 nucleotides read TGTGCCAGCAGTTACGTGAGACAGGGACAGAATGAAAAACTGTTTTTT. The chain joins TRBV6-2 or TRBV6-3 to TRBJ1-4, with 7 bases aligning to TRBD1. The CDR3 covers 16 residues. V trimming: 2 bases; J trimming: 5 bases; junction bases outside the gene matches: 8. CDR1 is MNHEY, CDR2 SVGEGT, per germline.

This clone is a singleton in its sample. This sequence joins TRBV10-3 and TRBJ1-3; D gene ambiguous. This CDR3 spans 13 amino acids. V was pared by 4 bases and J by 2 bases, with 6 bases between. Germline lookup yields CDR1 ENHRY and CDR2 SYGVKD. The CDR3 DNA reads as TGTGCCATCAGTGTGGGCGCTGGAAACACCATATATTTT. Protein: CAISVGAGNTIYF.

The rearrangement uses TRBV9 and TRBJ2-3; 7 bases match TRBD2. Per the germline V gene, CDR1 is SGDLS and CDR2 is YYNGEE. V lost 1 base to trimming and J lost 0 bases; unmatched junction nucleotides: 2. The CDR3 loop spans 15 amino acids. Here the CDR3 DNA reads TGTGCCAGCAGCGTAATCGGGGGGAGCACAGATACGCAGTATTTT. This gives the protein CASSVIGGSTDTQYF.

In regard to this clone: Germline and junction disagree at one end, which may indicate a read error. The chain couples TRBV2 to TRBJ1-1; no reliable D call. The V gene's germline CDR1 is SNHLY and CDR2 FYNNEI. CDR3 length equals 12 residues. CDR3 DNA: TGTGCCAGCTTGGGCGGGAACTCTGAAGCTTTCTTT. Protein: CASLGGNSEAFF.

This clone was found once. The V gene is TRBV15, the J gene TRBJ2-7; TRBD2 might be the D (5 bases). The germline V gene encodes CDR1 LNHNV and CDR2 YYDKDF (reference sequence). V was cut by 0 bases and J by 5 bases, with 8 bases left in between. This CDR3 is 13 amino acids long. The CDR3 region has the DNA TGTGCCACCAGCAGAGATTTGAGGGACGAGCAGTACTTC. Translating gives CATSRDLRDEQYF.

The chain employs TRBV3-1 (or the pseudogene TRBV3-2) and TRBJ1-3; 7 positions agree with TRBD1. The CDR3 has 14 amino acids. The J segment lost 4 bases and the V segment lost 2 bases, leaving 2 bases of the junction unmatched. Germline loops: CDR1 LGHDT, CDR2 YNNKEL (reference sequence). The CDR3 loop reads CASSQSDRGNTIYF. CDR3 DNA sequence: TGTGCCAGCAGCCAATCGGACAGGGGAAACACCATATATTTT.

Written as DNA, the CDR3 is TGCAGCGTTGTAAACGCAGGGGGGAGCTATGGCTACACCTTC. This translates into CSVVNAGGSYGYTF. The rearrangement uses TRBV29-1 and TRBJ1-2, with TRBD1 identical over 7 bases. The CDR3 runs 14 residues. The germline V gene encodes CDR1 SQVTM and CDR2 ANQGSEA. V was clipped by 4 bases and J by 4 bases; unmatched bases: 9.

This clone has a single count. The J gene is TRBJ2-7, the V gene TRBV6-2 or TRBV6-3, with 8 bases lining up with TRBD2. This CDR3 spans 15 amino acids. V shed 2 bases and J 3 bases; nucleotides not matched to a gene: 6. Germline-derived CDR1 and CDR2 are MNHEY and SVGEGT. CDR3 sequence (DNA): TGTGCCAGCAGTTACCTAAAGAGCGGGAGCTACGAGCAGTACTTC. Protein product: CASSYLKSGSYEQYF.

The V gene is TRBV7-2, the J gene TRBJ1-3, with 8 positions matching TRBD1. The germline CDR1 and CDR2 sequences are SGHTA and FQGNSA. There are 15 residues in the CDR3. V lost 5 bases to trimming and J lost 4 bases; unmatched junction nucleotides: 7. DNA for the CDR3: TGTGCCAGCAGCCCGGACAGGGTTTCCGGAAACACCATATATTTT. As protein: CASSPDRVSGNTIYF. The variable domain in full, with the rest retrieved from reference TRBV7-2 and TRBJ1-3, is GAGVSQSPSNKVTEKGKDVELRCDPISGHTALYWYRQSLGQGLEFLIYFQGNSAPDKSGLPSDRFSAERTGGSVSTLTIQRTQQEDSAVYLCASSPDRVSGNTIYFGEGSWLTVV.

The chain employs TRBV12-5 and TRBJ1-2, with a possible D match to TRBD1 (5 bases). Between the trimmed V and J ends, which lost 6 bases and 4 bases, there was a span of 12 bases. This CDR3 spans 13 amino acids. The germline V gene encodes CDR1 LGHNT and CDR2 FRNRAP. CDR3 nucleotides: TGTGCTAGTGGCCTCGGACACGGCTATGGCTACACCTTC. Residues: CASGLGHGYGYTF.